A selection of T cell receptor beta chains follows, all from one sample in a study of CD8 T cells in ankylosing spondylitis. TCRdb recomputed calls from the 5' RACE reads with MiXCR, one row per CDR3 protein. The data contain roughly 400,000 distinct CDR3 sequences, 20% to 25% of them seen just once; the ten biggest clones take up about a sixth. The sequenced sample consisted of blood, either unsorted or a sorted T cell fraction (not recorded which). The receptors originated from a male donor with ankylosing spondylitis. The CDR3 runs from the conserved cysteine through the conserved F or W. Fields, in order: CDR3 length, V gene, clone size, J gene, D gene, CDR3 protein, CDR3 DNA. A D gene is named only where the DNA matches it firmly. Rows give clone size only sometimes, using once, few, many, or a class for an expanded clone.

cdr3_length: 14; v_call: TRBV29-1; clone_size: few; j_call: TRBJ2-3; d_call: NA; cdr3_aa: CSVAGLVVSDTQYF; cdr3_nt: TGCAGCGTTGCAGGGCTGGTGGTGTCAGATACGCAGTATTTT
cdr3_length: 14; v_call: TRBV5-1; clone_size: many; j_call: TRBJ2-7; d_call: NA; cdr3_aa: CASSLLGSSYEQYF; cdr3_nt: TGCGCCAGCAGCTTGCTCGGGAGCTCCTACGAGCAGTACTTC
cdr3_length: 14; v_call: TRBV5-5; clone_size: NA; j_call: TRBJ2-5; d_call: NA; cdr3_aa: CASSLETNQETQYF; cdr3_nt: TGTGCCAGCAGCTTGGAGACCAATCAAGAGACCCAGTACTTC
cdr3_length: 14; v_call: TRBV5-1; clone_size: NA; j_call: TRBJ2-1; d_call: NA; cdr3_aa: CASSPRGGRNEQFF; cdr3_nt: TGCGCCAGCAGCCCAAGGGGCGGCAGGAATGAGCAGTTCTTC
cdr3_length: 16; v_call: TRBV5-1; clone_size: NA; j_call: TRBJ2-3; d_call: TRBD2; cdr3_aa: CASTGLAGGSKDTQYF; cdr3_nt: TGCGCCAGCACCGGTCTAGCGGGAGGGAGCAAAGATACGCAGTATTTT
cdr3_length: 15; v_call: TRBV19; clone_size: NA; j_call: TRBJ2-5; d_call: TRBD1; cdr3_aa: CASSPRTGRTETQYF; cdr3_nt: TGTGCCAGTAGCCCAAGGACAGGTCGAACGGAGACCCAGTACTTC
cdr3_length: 13; v_call: TRBV3-1; clone_size: few; j_call: TRBJ2-1; d_call: TRBD2; cdr3_aa: CASSQDRGGEQFF; cdr3_nt: TGTGCCAGCAGCCAAGATCGGGGAGGGGAGCAGTTCTTC
cdr3_length: 12; v_call: TRBV7-2; clone_size: few; j_call: TRBJ2-7; d_call: NA; cdr3_aa: CASSLAVGEQYF; cdr3_nt: TGTGCCAGCAGCTTAGCGGTGGGGGAGCAGTACTTC
cdr3_length: 15; v_call: TRBV27; clone_size: NA; j_call: TRBJ1-2; d_call: NA; cdr3_aa: CASSLSKREQDGYTF; cdr3_nt: TGTGCCAGCAGTTTATCGAAGAGGGAGCAGGATGGCTACACCTTC
cdr3_length: 12; v_call: TRBV5-6; clone_size: NA; j_call: TRBJ2-7; d_call: NA; cdr3_aa: CASSFTSYEQYF; cdr3_nt: TGTGCCAGCAGCTTCACCTCCTACGAGCAGTACTTC
cdr3_length: 17; v_call: TRBV5-5; clone_size: few; j_call: TRBJ2-7; d_call: NA; cdr3_aa: CASSPTLTAGLTYEQYF; cdr3_nt: TGTGCCAGCAGCCCAACTCTGACGGCTGGCCTAACCTACGAGCAGTACTTC
cdr3_length: 14; v_call: TRBV29-1; clone_size: few; j_call: TRBJ2-2; d_call: TRBD2; cdr3_aa: CSVTPREGTGELFF; cdr3_nt: TGCAGCGTTACTCCAAGGGAGGGCACCGGGGAGCTGTTTTTT
cdr3_length: 15; v_call: TRBV7-3; clone_size: NA; j_call: TRBJ2-5; d_call: NA; cdr3_aa: CASSLGGRGEETQYF; cdr3_nt: TGTGCCAGCAGCTTAGGGGGGCGGGGCGAGGAGACCCAGTACTTC
cdr3_length: 15; v_call: TRBV5-1; clone_size: NA; j_call: TRBJ2-3; d_call: TRBD2; cdr3_aa: CASSLDGRATDTQYF; cdr3_nt: TGCGCCAGCAGCTTGGACGGGAGGGCCACAGATACGCAGTATTTT
cdr3_length: 16; v_call: TRBV24-1; clone_size: many; j_call: TRBJ2-1; d_call: NA; cdr3_aa: CATSDLRPTSVDEQFF; cdr3_nt: TGTGCCACCAGTGATTTAAGGCCGACCTCCGTCGATGAGCAGTTCTTC
cdr3_length: 13; v_call: TRBV19; clone_size: few; j_call: TRBJ2-1; d_call: NA; cdr3_aa: CASSTRVFAEQFF; cdr3_nt: TGTGCCAGTAGTACCCGAGTCTTCGCCGAGCAGTTCTTC
cdr3_length: 13; v_call: TRBV10-2; clone_size: few; j_call: TRBJ1-2; d_call: NA; cdr3_aa: CASSDRVLDGYTF; cdr3_nt: TGCGCCAGCAGTGACCGGGTTTTGGATGGCTACACCTTC
cdr3_length: 14; v_call: TRBV18; clone_size: NA; j_call: TRBJ1-6; d_call: NA; cdr3_aa: CASSPDFRGSPLHF; cdr3_nt: TGTGCCAGCTCACCGGACTTCAGGGGCTCACCCCTCCACTTT
cdr3_length: 14; v_call: TRBV28; clone_size: NA; j_call: TRBJ2-7; d_call: NA; cdr3_aa: CASSTQGFPYEQYF; cdr3_nt: TGTGCCAGCAGTACTCAGGGGTTCCCTTACGAGCAGTACTTC